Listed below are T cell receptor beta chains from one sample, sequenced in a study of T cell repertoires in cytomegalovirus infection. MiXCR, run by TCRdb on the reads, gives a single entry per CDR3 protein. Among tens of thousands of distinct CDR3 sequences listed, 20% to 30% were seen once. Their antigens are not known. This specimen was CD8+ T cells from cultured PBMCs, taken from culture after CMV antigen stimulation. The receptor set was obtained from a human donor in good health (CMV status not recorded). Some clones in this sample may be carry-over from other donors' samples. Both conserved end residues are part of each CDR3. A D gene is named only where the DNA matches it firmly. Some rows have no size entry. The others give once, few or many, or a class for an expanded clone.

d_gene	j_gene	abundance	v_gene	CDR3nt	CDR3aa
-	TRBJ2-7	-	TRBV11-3	TGTGCCAGCAGCTTAGATGGGACGGGTCATCGGGTCTACGAGCAGTACTTC	CASSLDGTGHRVYEQYF
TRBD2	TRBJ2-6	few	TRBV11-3	TGTGCCAGCAGCTTAGGCGGGGGACGATCCTCTGGGGCCAACGTCCTGACTTTC	CASSLGGGRSSGANVLTF
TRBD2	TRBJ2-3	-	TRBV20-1	TGCAGTGCTAGAGATAGCGGGAGTAGGCTTGTCACAGATACGCAGTATTTT	CSARDSGSRLVTDTQYF
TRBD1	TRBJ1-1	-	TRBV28	TGTGCCAGCAACGAAAGGGGACAGGGTTGGAGGTCCTTT	CASNERGQGWRSF
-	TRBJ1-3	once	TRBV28	TGTGCCAGCAGTGTCACCGGGGGACCGGGAGGAAACACCATATATTTT	CASSVTGGPGGNTIYF
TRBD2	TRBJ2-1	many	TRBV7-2	TGTGCCAGCAGCCATCAAAAAGCGGGGGGGCCTGGTGAGCAGTTCTTC	CASSHQKAGGPGEQFF
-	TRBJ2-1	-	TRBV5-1	TGCGCCAGCGTCGGCTCGGGCAATGAGCAGTTCTTC	CASVGSGNEQFF
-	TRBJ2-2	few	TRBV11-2	TGTGCCAGCAGCGACCACCCGGACTTGCTGGGGGAGCTGTTTTTT	CASSDHPDLLGELFF
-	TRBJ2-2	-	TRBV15	TGTGCCACCAGCAGGGGCTCTACCGGGGAGCTGTTTTTT	CATSRGSTGELFF
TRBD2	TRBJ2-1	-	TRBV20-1	TGCAGCGCTACTCCCCTAGCGGGAAACAATGAGCAGTTCTTC	CSATPLAGNNEQFF
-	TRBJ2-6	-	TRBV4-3	TGCGCCAGCAGCCAAGTCTGGGTTGGTGGGGCCAACGTCCTGACTTTC	CASSQVWVGGANVLTF
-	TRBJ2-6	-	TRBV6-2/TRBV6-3	TGTGCCAGCAGTTACACCTCTGGGGCCAACGTCCTGGCTTTC	CASSYTSGANVLAF
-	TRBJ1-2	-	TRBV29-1	TGCAGCGTCCTCCCAGGGGTCTATCACTATGGCTACACCTTC	CSVLPGVYHYGYTF
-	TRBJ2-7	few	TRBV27	TGTGCCAGCAGTTTGAGGACAGCCACCTACGAGCAGTACTTC	CASSLRTATYEQYF
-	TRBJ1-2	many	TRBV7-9	TGTGCCAGCAGCTTGATGAAGGCTCCAGCCTATGGCTACACCTTC	CASSLMKAPAYGYTF
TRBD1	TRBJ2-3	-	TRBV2	TGTGCCAGCAGTGAAAGGGACAGGGGAAGGTATTTT	CASSERDRGRYF
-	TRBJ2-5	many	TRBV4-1	TGCGCCAGCAGCCAAGAAGCTGCGGAGACCCAGTACTTC	CASSQEAAETQYF
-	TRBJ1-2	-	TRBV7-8	TGTGCCAGCAGCTTAATGACCTTACTCACAGGGAAGGATGGCTACACCTTC	CASSLMTLLTGKDGYTF
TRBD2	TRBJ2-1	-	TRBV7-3	TGTGCCAGCAGCTTACACGGACTAGCGGGGGGTCCGAGCTCCTACAATGAGCAGTTCTTC	CASSLHGLAGGPSSYNEQFF
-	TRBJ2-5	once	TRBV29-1	TGCAGCGTTGGGGGTGGAGAGACCCAGTACTTC	CSVGGGETQYF